Below, 12 T cell receptor beta chains from the same sample are listed, as sequenced in a study of PD-1 blockade in classical Hodgkin lymphoma. Measured with immunoSEQ multiplex PCR; TCRdb has only the in-frame clones, and not every one. The repertoire includes approximately 98,000 clones, about 88% of them detected once, and less than 20% sits in the top ten. Every one of the patients relapsed after autologous stem cell transplantation (brentuximab vedotin exposure was variable). The sequenced sample was peripheral blood mononuclear cells (PBMCs), obtained before the second cycle of nivolumab. The receptors shown here come from a human donor with classical Hodgkin lymphoma.

This rearrangement joins TRBV2 to TRBJ1-5; the D gene is possibly TRBD1 (6 bases). Trimming stripped 5 bases from V and 0 bases from J, with 11 bases between. This CDR3 comprises 15 residues. The germline gives CDR1 SNHLY, CDR2 FYNNEI. The CDR3 coding sequence is TGTGCCAGCAGTTTGACAGGTACTAGCAATCAGCCCCAGCATTTT. Translation: CASSLTGTSNQPQHF.

This chain uses TRBV28 with TRBJ1-2; tentative D call: TRBD1 (5 bases). The germline V gene has CDR1 MDHEN and CDR2 SYDVKM. CDR3 size: 15 residues. V was cut by 5 bases and J by 0 bases, with 13 bases left in between. CDR3 sequence (DNA): TGTGCCAGCAGTCAAGGGGCCAAAGCTAACTATGGCTACACCTTC. Its protein is CASSQGAKANYGYTF.

The J gene is TRBJ1-1, the V gene TRBV19; possible D gene TRBD1, 6 bases. Trimming pared 3 bases from V and 1 base from J, leaving 9 bases between. The CDR3 has 14 residues. CDR1 is LNHDA and CDR2 is SQIVND in the germline V gene (reference sequence). The CDR3 sequence is CASSIQGTNTEAFF. The CDR3 DNA reads TGTGCCAGTAGTATTCAGGGGACGAACACTGAAGCTTTCTTT.

This chain connects TRBV27 to TRBJ1-1; D call uncertain. Trimming cost V 7 bases and J 2 bases, with 11 bases left between them. Germline CDR1 MNHEY, CDR2 SMNVEV (reference sequence). This CDR3 spans 13 amino acids. The CDR3 DNA follows: TGTGCCAGCACCAGGACGGCCAACACTGAAGCTTTCTTT. Translation: CASTRTANTEAFF.

V usage is TRBV19 and J usage is TRBJ2-3; tentatively, D is TRBD1 (5 bases). The CDR3 has 15 residues. V lost 5 bases and J 6 bases, leaving 18 bases between the germline ends. Germline values: CDR1 LNHDA, CDR2 SQIVND (reference sequence). The CDR3 sequence is CASSFRAPGWDTQYF. DNA of the CDR3: TGTGCCAGTAGTTTCCGGGCCCCAGGGTGGGATACGCAGTATTTT.

The chain uses TRBV11-2 and TRBJ2-1; D possibly matches TRBD1 or TRBD2 (5 bases each). CDR3 size: 13 residues. V was shortened by 4 bases and J by 8 bases, with 12 bases between the two germline ends. In germline, CDR1 is SGHAT, CDR2 FQNNGV. The CDR3 reads CASSSILGDEQFF. In DNA form, the CDR3 reads TGTGCCAGCAGCTCAATTCTGGGGGATGAGCAGTTCTTC.

A remark on this clone: At one of its ends the junction is not consistent with the germline gene, which may arise from a read error. V and J are TRBV19 and TRBJ1-5, with D possibly matching TRBD1 (6 bases). Looked up from germline, CDR1 is LNHDA and CDR2 is SQIVND (reference sequence). This CDR3 is built from 15 residues. The CDR3 loop is CASRIGQYSNQPQHF. The CDR3 DNA follows: TGTGCCAGTAGGATAGGACAGTATAGCAATCAGCCCCAGCATTTT.

The J gene is TRBJ1-1, the V gene TRBV4-1; maybe TRBD1 (5 bases). The CDR3 has 16 amino acids. The ends were cut back, 1 base at V and 2 bases at J, with 14 bases in the middle. Germline-derived CDR1 and CDR2 are MGHRA and YSYEKL. CDR3 sequence (DNA): TGCGCCAGCAGCCAAGGGGCGGGACGGACAAACACTGAAGCTTTCTTT. Amino acids: CASSQGAGRTNTEAFF.

The chain has TRBV19 and TRBJ2-3; 7 bases are a match to TRBD2. The J segment lost 6 bases and the V segment lost 4 bases, leaving 4 bases of the junction unmatched. CDR1 LNHDA and CDR2 SQIVND come from the germline V gene (reference sequence). The CDR3 is made up of 13 amino acids. DNA for the CDR3: TGTGCCAGTAGTAGGGGACTAATGGATACGCAGTATTTT. It translates to CASSRGLMDTQYF.

The chain couples TRBV7-6 to TRBJ2-2, with TRBD1 matching over 7 bases. The CDR3 length is 18 residues. Germline V gene sequence: CDR1 SGHVS, CDR2 FNYEAQ. With V trimmed by 2 bases and J by 1 base, 10 bases remained unmatched. Written as DNA, the CDR3 is TGTGCCAGCAGCTTACCCACCTCCGGGACAGAGAACACCGGGGAGCTGTTTTTT. Residues: CASSLPTSGTENTGELFF.

This chain joins TRBV19 and TRBJ2-1, with a tentative D call TRBD1 (5 bases). CDR1 LNHDA and CDR2 SQIVND come from the germline V gene (reference sequence). The length of the CDR3 is 14 residues. Between the trimmed V and J ends, which lost 5 bases and 7 bases, there was a span of 15 bases. The chain's CDR3 is CASSYPLPGNEQFF. CDR3 sequence (DNA): TGTGCCAGTAGTTACCCCCTCCCAGGGAATGAGCAGTTCTTC.

V and J are TRBV23-1 and TRBJ2-2; 9 nucleotides match TRBD2. TRBV23-1 is recorded as an ORF, its role being uncertain. After removal of 9 bases from V and 4 bases from J, the junction contained 6 bases not matched to a gene. The CDR3 runs 14 residues. The CDR3 is CARRTSAGTGELFF. CDR3 DNA: TGCGCCAGGCGGACTAGCGCGGGCACCGGGGAGCTGTTTTTT.